Listed below are T cell receptor beta chains from one sample, sequenced in a study of blood T cells in healthy people across ages. TCRdb re-called the 5' RACE reads with MiXCR, one entry per CDR3 protein. This table holds around 1,500,000 distinct CDR3 sequences, 28% found once. Sequencing was performed on blood. Source of these receptors: a woman in her 30s in good health. Each CDR3 is given with its conserved first and last residue. Each record gives: D gene, J gene, V gene, clone size, CDR3 DNA, CDR3 protein. D genes are given only for firm matches. Where a row states a size, it is once, few, many or the class of an expanded clone; other rows omit it.

NA TRBJ2-5 TRBV7-9 many TGTGCCAGCAGCTTCGGGACGCTCCAAGAGACCCAGTACTTC CASSFGTLQETQYF
NA TRBJ1-2 TRBV4-1 NA TGCGCCAGCAGCCAGGGAATAAAAGGAGGGCGGAGGGGCTACACCTTC CASSQGIKGGRRGYTF
NA TRBJ2-3 TRBV30 NA TGTGCCTGGAGTCCTGGGGGGGGCGGCACAGATACGCAGTATTTT CAWSPGGGGTDTQYF
TRBD2 TRBJ2-1 TRBV6-5 few TGTGCCAGCAGTTACTCGAAGGGAGGACAGGGAAAAACCCAGCTAGCGGGAGGATCCAATGAGCAGTTCTTC CASSYSKGGQGKTQLAGGSNEQFF
NA TRBJ2-3 TRBV7-2 many TGTGCCAGCAGCTTAGCGTTAATGGCTAGCGGCACAGATACGCAGTATTTT CASSLALMASGTDTQYF
NA TRBJ1-6 TRBV28 few TGTGCCAGCAGAGACAGGAATAATTCACCCCTCCACTTT CASRDRNNSPLHF
TRBD1 TRBJ1-2 TRBV20-1 NA TGCAGTGCTAACAACCAGGGGACAGGGGGCGCGAAGGGCTACACCTTC CSANNQGTGGAKGYTF
TRBD2 TRBJ2-5 TRBV12-3/TRBV12-4 NA TGTGCCAGCAGTTCGCAGACTAGCCGCCAAGAGACCCAGTACTTC CASSSQTSRQETQYF
TRBD1 TRBJ2-7 TRBV10-2 many TGCGCCAGCAGTGGGACAGGGGGAGCCTACGAGCAGTACTTC CASSGTGGAYEQYF
NA TRBJ1-1 TRBV5-1 few TGTGCCAGCAGCTACCAGTCCACTGAAGCTTTCTTT CASSYQSTEAFF
TRBD1 TRBJ2-7 TRBV20-1 NA TGCAGTGCTAGAGGGGACAGGGCCGACGAGCAGTACTTC CSARGDRADEQYF
TRBD1 TRBJ2-3 TRBV2 NA TGTGCCAGCAGTCCTGACTCCCCCGGGACAGGGGAATTCGTAATCTACACAGATACGCAGTATTTT CASSPDSPGTGEFVIYTDTQYF
NA TRBJ2-4 TRBV29-1 many TGCAGCGTTAGGGGGGGAGGCATTCAGTACTTC CSVRGGGIQYF
NA TRBJ2-7 TRBV28 NA TGTGCCAGCAGTCTCCCGGGACGTGCACGGTACTTC CASSLPGRARYF
TRBD1 TRBJ2-5 TRBV12-3/TRBV12-4 NA TGTGCCAGCAGCTCGGGACAGGTAGGGTACTTC CASSSGQVGYF
TRBD2 TRBJ2-4 TRBV15 few TGTGCCACCAGCGGCGGGGGGGCCGGCAAAAACATTCAGTACTTC CATSGGGAGKNIQYF
TRBD1 TRBJ1-5 TRBV2 NA TGTGCCGGCAGTGAAGAGGGGACAGGGGGGCAGCCCCAGCATTTT CAGSEEGTGGQPQHF
NA TRBJ1-5 TRBV20-1 NA TGCAGTGCCCATAGTAGGGGGGAAAGCAATCAGCCCCAGCATTTT CSAHSRGESNQPQHF
NA TRBJ2-1 TRBV4-3 few TGCGCCAGCAGCCAAGAGGGAGGTTACTACAATGAGCAGTTCTTC CASSQEGGYYNEQFF
NA TRBJ2-5 TRBV4-3 NA TGCGCCAGCAGCCAAGAACGGGGGCAGGGTGAGACCCAGTACTTC CASSQERGQGETQYF
NA TRBJ2-7 TRBV12-3/TRBV12-4 few TGTGCCAGCACCCTGAACAACGTTGCCTACGAGCAGTACTTC CASTLNNVAYEQYF
TRBD1 TRBJ2-7 TRBV5-1 NA TGCGCCAGCAGCTGGGGCCGGGGACAGGGACTGGAAGAGCAGTACTTC CASSWGRGQGLEEQYF
NA TRBJ1-2 TRBV4-1 few TGCGCCAGCAGCCTAATAACCGGGACCAAAGGCGGCTACACCTTC CASSLITGTKGGYTF
NA TRBJ1-1 TRBV6-5 once TGTGCCAGCACGAACCGACTGGGGGATAACACTGAAGCTTTCTTT CASTNRLGDNTEAFF
NA TRBJ2-1 TRBV7-6 NA TGTGCCAGCAGCCCTAGCGAGAGTAGAAATGAGCAGTTCTTC CASSPSESRNEQFF
NA TRBJ2-1 TRBV20-1 many TGCAGTGCTAGAGCTGGCAGGGTGGTGAATGAGCAGTTCTTC CSARAGRVVNEQFF
TRBD2 TRBJ2-1 TRBV20-1 many TGCAGTGCTAGCTTTGCTAGCGGGGGGGCTAAGTTCTTC CSASFASGGAKFF
TRBD2 TRBJ2-2 TRBV11-2 NA TGTGCCAGCAGCTGGGGGAGGGGAGCAGCCGGGGAGCTGTTTTTT CASSWGRGAAGELFF
NA TRBJ2-5 TRBV7-2 NA TGTGCCAGCAGCTTAGCCGCAGGGCTGGGGGAGACCCAGTACTTC CASSLAAGLGETQYF
TRBD1 TRBJ1-6 TRBV6-5 NA TGTGCCAGCAGTAACTCCCGGGACAGGAGCTCCTATAATTCACCCCTCCACTTT CASSNSRDRSSYNSPLHF
NA TRBJ2-2 TRBV12-5 NA TGTGCTAGTGGTTTCACCGGGACACCGAACACCGGGGAGCTGTTTTTT CASGFTGTPNTGELFF
NA TRBJ2-2 TRBV4-1 NA TGCGCCAGCAGCCAAGATGGACTCCTCACCGGGGAGCTGTTTTTT CASSQDGLLTGELFF
TRBD1 TRBJ1-2 TRBV29-1 many TGCAGCTCAGTACCGGGACAGGGGGCGGATTATGGCTACACCTTC CSSVPGQGADYGYTF